The sequence of this T cell receptor beta chain was determined in a study of blood T cell repertoires in COVID-19. Concerning this clone itself: The same CDR3 also results from other DNA sequences found in this sample.

Assay used: immunoSEQ multiplex PCR; TCRdb lists only in-frame clones, some missing. The sample records roughly 20,000 clones, 75% to 85% being singletons. The CDR3 is 15 residues long. Trimming removed 1 base from V and 2 bases from J, with 9 bases in between. CDR1 and CDR2 from the germline V gene are SGHRS and YFSETQ. V and J are TRBV5-1 and TRBJ2-2, with a tentative D call TRBD1 (6 bases). The sequenced sample was peripheral blood. The sequence derives from a man older than 75 with acute or convalescent COVID-19. CDR3 amino acids: CASSLTGPNTGELFF. Here the CDR3 DNA reads TGCGCCAGCAGCTTGACAGGGCCAAACACCGGGGAGCTGTTTTTT.